The clone carrying this T cell receptor beta chain was counted ten times or more. These data belong to a study of T cells in Graves' hyperthyroidism and ophthalmopathy. Amplification of TCR beta CDR3 regions was performed using RNA transcripts as template. A set of HTBI primers served as the primers for a first-round RT-PCR of the TCR CDR3. MiXCR, applied by TCRdb to the multiplex PCR reads, yields one record per CDR3 protein. The sample yields approximately 400,000 distinct CDR3 sequences, over 11% seen once. Disease duration was under 3 months in the ophthalmopathy patients, who also had a Clinical Activity Score of at least 3 and a NOSPECS grade of at least 4. Germline V gives CDR1 DFQATT, CDR2 SNEGSKA (reference sequence). The CDR3 consists of 11 residues. Trimming shortened V by 4 bases and J by 4 bases, and 7 bases separated the two germline ends.

The chain carries TRBV20-1 and TRBJ1-2, with D tentatively TRBD1 (5 bases). Sequencing was done on a sample of blood. The sequence was collected from a man aged 50-59 years with Graves' ophthalmopathy. CDR3 amino acids: CSATGAYGYTF. The CDR3 nucleotides are TGCAGTGCTACTGGGGCCTATGGCTACACCTTC.